This is a list of T cell receptor beta chains from one sample in a study of T cell repertoires in cytomegalovirus infection. One entry per CDR3 protein, called by TCRdb with MiXCR from the reads. This table has about 680,000 distinct CDR3 sequences, roughly 26% appearing once. Sequenced: CD8+ T cells from PBMCs. These receptors all stem from a human donor in good health (CMV status not recorded). Some clones in this sample may be carry-over from other donors' samples. Both conserved end residues are part of each CDR3. Each record gives: V gene, D gene, clone size, J gene, CDR3 DNA, CDR3 protein. A D gene is named only where the DNA matches it firmly. The size entry is marked missing in some rows and otherwise reads once, few, many or a size class.

TRBV7-2	NA	many	TRBJ2-3	TGTGCCAGCAGCACGACGGGACACCTCTGGGTTACAGATACGCAGTATTTT	CASSTTGHLWVTDTQYF
TRBV6-5	NA	few	TRBJ2-6	TGTGCCAGCAGTTACTCGATTGGCAGCGGGTCTTCGTCCAACGTCCTGACTTTC	CASSYSIGSGSSSNVLTF
TRBV20-1	NA	once	TRBJ1-1	TGCAGTGCTAGAGATGGCCGGGGGAGGGGGAACACTGAAGCTTTCTTT	CSARDGRGRGNTEAFF
TRBV12-3/TRBV12-4	NA	many	TRBJ2-1	TGTGCCAGCAGTGACCCGGGACTGCCCTACAATGAGCAGTTCTTC	CASSDPGLPYNEQFF
TRBV29-1	NA	NA	TRBJ2-5	TGCAGCGTTGATGGCAGGGCGGAGACCCAGTACTTC	CSVDGRAETQYF
TRBV14	NA	few	TRBJ2-4	TGTGCCAGCAGCCAAGTTTGGGGGGAAAACATTCAGTACTTC	CASSQVWGENIQYF
TRBV6-1	NA	NA	TRBJ2-1	TGTGCCAGCAGCAGCCGGGACCAGTTCTACAATGAGCAGTTCTTC	CASSSRDQFYNEQFF
TRBV19	TRBD1	NA	TRBJ1-2	TGTGCCAGTAGTATAACCGGGACAGGGTCCTATGGCTACACCTTC	CASSITGTGSYGYTF
TRBV6-2/TRBV6-3	TRBD2	few	TRBJ2-5	TGTGCCAGCAGTTACCTGGGACTAGGAGGCGAGACCCAGTACTTC	CASSYLGLGGETQYF
TRBV15	NA	few	TRBJ2-1	TGTGCCACCAGCAGAACAATCCTAGCCTACAATGAGCAGTTCTTC	CATSRTILAYNEQFF
TRBV24-1	NA	few	TRBJ2-1	TGTGCCACCAGTGATCCCGGGACCTACAATGAGCAGTTCTTC	CATSDPGTYNEQFF
TRBV28	NA	many	TRBJ2-1	TGTGCCAGCAGTCCCCCGGGGAGACTCAATGAGCAGTTCTTC	CASSPPGRLNEQFF
TRBV12-3/TRBV12-4	NA	many	TRBJ2-3	TGTGCCAGCAGTTTAGCGGGGGGCCTCACAGATACGCAGTATTTT	CASSLAGGLTDTQYF
TRBV7-2	NA	few	TRBJ1-1	TGTGCCAGCAGCTTAGCGTTATGGACTGAAGCTTTCTTT	CASSLALWTEAFF
TRBV10-3	NA	NA	TRBJ1-4	TGTGCCATCAGTAGCAAGGGGGAAAAACTGTTTTTT	CAISSKGEKLFF
TRBV15	NA	many	TRBJ1-2	TGTGCCACCAGCAGAGATCCAGGGTTTCCCCGCTCTGGCTACACCTTC	CATSRDPGFPRSGYTF
TRBV29-1	NA	few	TRBJ2-5	TGCAGCGTTGTAAGCCTCGCGACCCAGTACTTC	CSVVSLATQYF
TRBV27	NA	many	TRBJ1-4	TGTGCCAGCAGTCCTCGGACTTCGGGAAAGGAAAAACTGTTTTTT	CASSPRTSGKEKLFF
TRBV14	NA	NA	TRBJ2-1	TGTGCCAGCAGCCTGGGGTGGGGATCTAGAAGTGAGCAGTTCTTC	CASSLGWGSRSEQFF
TRBV28	TRBD2	NA	TRBJ2-3	TGTGCCAGCAGTCTAGCGGGGGGGGGTCCAGATACGCAGTATTTT	CASSLAGGGPDTQYF
TRBV12-3/TRBV12-4	TRBD2	NA	TRBJ2-5	TGTGCCAGCAGTGAGGTCTACGCGGGGGGGGCCGGGGAGACCCAGTACTTC	CASSEVYAGGAGETQYF
TRBV4-1	NA	NA	TRBJ2-4	TGCGCCAGCAGCCAAGAGGGCGCGAAAAACATTCAGTACTTC	CASSQEGAKNIQYF
TRBV6-1	NA	few	TRBJ2-5	TGTGCCAGCAGTGAGAAAGCGAAGCGAGAGACCCAGTACTTC	CASSEKAKRETQYF
TRBV5-6	TRBD1	NA	TRBJ1-2	TGTGCCAGCAGCTTAGGTCGACAGGGATTGACATCCTATGGCTACACCTTC	CASSLGRQGLTSYGYTF
TRBV7-9	TRBD1	many	TRBJ2-1	TGTGCCAGCAGCTTAGACACAGGGGGCTCTATTAACAATGAGCAGTTCTTC	CASSLDTGGSINNEQFF
TRBV6-4	NA	NA	TRBJ1-1	TGTGCCAGCAGTCCGTCAGGAATGGGCACTGAAGCTTTCTTT	CASSPSGMGTEAFF